This T cell receptor beta chain was profiled in a study of T cells in Graves' hyperthyroidism and ophthalmopathy. Amplified TCR beta CDR3 regions derived from RNA transcripts. The HTBI primer set was used in a first-round RT-PCR of the TCR CDR3. TCRdb re-derived calls from the multiplex PCR reads in MiXCR, one entry per CDR3 protein. The data contain some 560,000 distinct CDR3 sequences, 14% of them singletons. For this clonotype: This may stem from a read error, because a much larger clone lies one nucleotide away. This CDR3 is missing its conserved last phenylalanine or tryptophan, likely due to a read error.

Per the germline V gene, CDR1 is SQVTM and CDR2 is ANQGSEA. CDR3 length: 12 amino acids. Deletions cut 4 bases from V and 0 bases from J, with 6 bases between. What was sequenced was blood. This sequence was found in a woman in her forties with Graves' hyperthyroidism. This chain joins TRBV29-1 and TRBJ1-1; D ambiguous. The CDR3 nucleotides are TGCAGCGTTGGACGGATGAACACTGAAGCTTTCCTT. This sequence encodes CSVGRMNTEAFL.